The source of this T cell receptor (beta chain) is a study of shared clonotypes between healthy human individuals. Genomic DNA of each subset was evenly split across several immunoSEQ plates. The method was immunoSEQ multiplex PCR; TCRdb's version includes in-frame clones alone and lacks a portion of them. Of 2 million to 3 million clones in the sample, over 85% were seen once. Sequencing input: naive CD4+ T cells from PBMCs. Documented subset: CD45RA+ positively selected. The sequence was obtained from a man aged 18-30 years in good health. Some clones in this sample may be carry-over from other donors' samples.

The CDR3 DNA sequence: TGTGCCAGCAGCTACACCGGGACTAGCGGCACAGATACGCAGTATTTT. Protein: CASSYTGTSGTDTQYF. The chain uses TRBV7-3 and TRBJ2-3; 10 positions match TRBD2. The CDR3 runs 16 residues. The V gene's germline CDR1 is SGHTA and CDR2 FQGTGA. V trimming: 4 bases; J trimming: 1 base; junction bases outside the gene matches: 5. The complete variable domain, with remaining parts taken from reference TRBV7-3 and TRBJ2-3, reads GAGVSQTPSNKVTEKGKYVELRCDPISGHTALYWYRQSLGQGPEFLIYFQGTGAADDSGLPNDRFFAVRPEGSVSTLKIQRTERGDSAVYLCASSYTGTSGTDTQYFGPGTRLTVL.